Included here is one TCR beta chain sequence, with context. The antigen is undetermined. This sample was taken from a study of T-cell memory formation after mild COVID-19. On the study more broadly: Clusters were largely donor specific.

Broader study findings: Some clones that responded were present in memory (sampled pre-infection), which suggests cross-reactive memory joined.

Using its own MiXCR run on the 5' RACE reads, TCRdb lists one record per CDR3 protein. Of 550,000 to 600,000 distinct CDR3 sequences in the sample, 15% to 20% are singletons; the top ten hold about 7.5%. The V segment lost 1 base and the J segment 2 bases; nucleotides outside the gene matches: 7. The CDR3 has 17 residues. CDR1 is LGHDT and CDR2 is YNNKEL in the germline V gene (reference sequence). The rearrangement uses TRBV3-1 and TRBJ2-5; 10 bases are shared with TRBD2. This sequence was found in an adult woman who had mild COVID-19 (a few samples of this study predate the infection). Cell type and time point are not known. Specimen: PBMCs or a T cell subset sorted from them (not recorded which). The CDR3 DNA is TGTGCCAGCAGCCAAGGGTTAGGACTAGCGGAACAAGAGACCCAGTACTTC. It is translated as CASSQGLGLAEQETQYF.